The 31 T cell receptor beta chains reported below all come from one sample, sequenced in a study of blood T cell repertoires in COVID-19. Profiling relied on immunoSEQ multiplex PCR, and the TCRdb table lists in-frame clones only, not all of them. The sample holds about 80,000 clones, 65% to 85% seen once. Sequencing input: peripheral blood. All receptors derive from a woman older than 75 with acute or convalescent COVID-19.

The chain recombines TRBV6-5 with TRBJ1-2; D is unresolved. Per germline, CDR1 MNHEY and CDR2 SVGAGI. The CDR3 has 13 residues. The V and J ends lost 5 bases and 3 bases respectively, with 10 bases between them. The CDR3 DNA reads as TGTGCCAGCAGTCCGAGGAGGGACTATGGCTACACCTTC. Its translation: CASSPRRDYGYTF.

The chain uses TRBV27 and TRBJ2-2; no clear D. V was shortened by 3 bases and J by 5 bases, with 13 bases between the two germline ends. Germline V CDR1 and CDR2: MNHEY, SMNVEV (reference sequence). The length of the CDR3 is 15 residues. The DNA for the CDR3 is TGTGCCAGCAGTTTCTGGCAAACCCCAACCGGGGAGCTGTTTTTT. Protein: CASSFWQTPTGELFF.

The chain carries TRBV10-3 and TRBJ2-3; 9 bases match TRBD2. This CDR3 comprises 15 residues. Germline-derived CDR1 and CDR2 are ENHRY and SYGVKD. Losses at the gene ends were 6 bases for V and 5 bases for J; bases not matched to a gene: 9. The CDR3, as DNA: TGTGCCATCAGCGCGGCTAGCGGGGCTATAGATACGCAGTATTTT. Encoded protein: CAISAASGAIDTQYF.

J is TRBJ2-5 and V is TRBV6-2 or TRBV6-3; D might be TRBD2 (6 bases). The V end lost 2 bases, the J end lost 7 bases, and 14 bases lay between the germline ends. The CDR3 sequence is 14 residues long. CDR1 and CDR2 from the germline V gene are MNHEY and SVGEGT. In DNA form, the CDR3 reads TGTGCCAGCAGTTACGGACCGACCGGGGGGACCCAGTACTTC. Translation gives CASSYGPTGGTQYF.

The chain uses TRBV7-8 and TRBJ1-1; TRBD1 agrees at 9 bases. The V gene's germline CDR1 is SGHVS and CDR2 FQNEAQ. Trimming cost V 5 bases and J 5 bases; bases outside gene matches: 9. The CDR3 consists of 15 residues. CDR3 sequence reads: CASSPYRGQRTEAFF. In DNA form, the CDR3 reads TGTGCCAGCAGCCCGTACAGGGGGCAGAGGACTGAAGCTTTCTTT.

This chain uses TRBV27 with TRBJ1-2, with D possibly TRBD1 on 6 matching bases. This CDR3 has 13 residues. Germline-derived CDR1 and CDR2 are MNHEY and SMNVEV (reference sequence). Trimming shortened V by 0 bases and J by 4 bases, and 6 bases separated the two germline ends. CDR3 sequence: CASSLSDSYGYTF. As DNA, the CDR3 is TGTGCCAGCAGTTTATCGGACAGCTATGGCTACACCTTC.

V is TRBV7-6 and J is TRBJ2-6; D is possibly TRBD2 (5 bases). The germline CDR1 and CDR2 sequences are SGHVS and FNYEAQ. V was trimmed by 1 base and J by 0 bases, leaving 16 bases between them. The CDR3 sequence is 19 residues long. The CDR3 loop reads CASSLVLGLGSSGANVLTF. The CDR3 DNA reads as TGTGCCAGCAGCTTAGTCCTAGGACTTGGAAGCTCTGGGGCCAACGTCCTGACTTTC. The full variable domain, in which reference TRBV7-6 and TRBJ2-6 provide the parts outside the CDR3, is GAGVSQSPRYKVTKRGQDVALRCDPISGHVSLYWYRQALGQGPEFLTYFNYEAQQDKSGLPNDRFSAERPEGSISTLTIQRTEQRDSAMYRCASSLVLGLGSSGANVLTFGAGSRLTVL.

The V gene is TRBV11-3, the J gene TRBJ2-2, with D maybe TRBD1 (5 bases). The V gene lost 2 bases and the J gene lost 6 bases, with 10 bases spanning the gap. The CDR3 spans 14 residues. Germline assignment: CDR1 SGHNT and CDR2 YENEEA. Here the CDR3 reads CASSLQGAAGELFF. The CDR3 nucleotides read TGTGCCAGCAGCTTACAAGGGGCAGCCGGGGAGCTGTTTTTT.

This sequence joins TRBV9 and TRBJ1-6; no firm D call. The CDR3 covers 17 residues. Germline V CDR1 and CDR2: SGDLS, YYNGEE. The ends were cut back, 0 bases at V and 0 bases at J, with 10 bases in the middle. CDR3: CASSVGIQSSYNSPLHF. DNA for the CDR3: TGTGCCAGCAGCGTAGGTATACAGAGCTCCTATAATTCACCCCTCCACTTT.

The chain has TRBV5-4 and TRBJ2-2; 7 bases match TRBD1. CDR1 is SGHNT and CDR2 is YYREEE in the germline V gene (reference sequence). The CDR3 loop spans 17 amino acids. The V segment lost 4 bases and the J segment 2 bases; nucleotides outside the gene matches: 11. The CDR3 loop reads CASSATGPSVNTGELFF. CDR3 coding DNA: TGTGCCAGCAGCGCGACAGGGCCGAGTGTCAACACCGGGGAGCTGTTTTTT.

In its sample, this clone was seen a few times. This chain joins TRBV4-3 and TRBJ2-6; D might be TRBD1 (6 bases). Trimming cost V 0 bases and J 1 base, with 16 bases left between them. This CDR3 is 19 amino acids long. Germline V lookup: CDR1 LGHNA, CDR2 YSLEER. The CDR3 bases are TGCGCCAGCAGCCAAGATCTTCTACAGGGATCTTCTGGGGCCAACGTCCTGACTTTC. Protein sequence: CASSQDLLQGSSGANVLTF.

This chain connects TRBV4-1 to TRBJ1-6, with D possibly TRBD1 on 5 matching bases. V was shortened by 2 bases and J by 6 bases, with 14 bases between the two germline ends. The germline V gene encodes CDR1 MGHRA and CDR2 YSYEKL. CDR3 length: 16 amino acids. The CDR3 coding sequence is TGCGCCAGCAGCCAAATGGGGGGTATCGGTAATTCACCCCTCCACTTT. Translating it yields CASSQMGGIGNSPLHF.

The CDR3 is CASRRGLNTGELFF. The CDR3 region has the DNA TGTGCCTCTCGGCGGGGGCTGAACACCGGGGAGCTGTTTTTT. This sequence joins TRBV6-5 and TRBJ2-2; TRBD2 is a possible D gene (7 bases). V lost 11 bases to trimming and J lost 1 base, with 14 bases between them. The CDR3 length is 14 residues. Germline lookup yields CDR1 MNHEY and CDR2 SVGAGI.

The J gene is TRBJ1-1, the V gene TRBV12-5, with unresolved D. V lost 0 bases and J lost 4, with 9 bases in between. The germline V gene has CDR1 LGHNT and CDR2 FRNRAP. The CDR3 has 14 residues. The CDR3 DNA sequence: TGTGCTAGTGGTTTGGTCCACCGGGGCACTGAAGCTTTCTTT. Its protein is CASGLVHRGTEAFF.

Of note for this clone: The junction shows a germline mismatch at one end, possibly a read error. The chain uses TRBV7-7 and TRBJ2-5; 11 nucleotides agree with TRBD1. The CDR3 has 15 amino acids. CDR1 SSHAT and CDR2 FNYEAQ come from the germline V gene (reference sequence). The CDR3 region is CASSLGQGARETQYF. In DNA form, the CDR3 reads TGTGCTAGCAGCCTCGGACAGGGGGCCAGGGAGACCCAGTACTTC.

The chain has TRBV14 and TRBJ2-1; D may be TRBD2 (5 bases). This CDR3 has 13 amino acids. Germline loops: CDR1 SGHDN, CDR2 FVKESK. V lost 0 bases, J lost 9 bases, and 9 bases lay in between. CDR3 in amino acids: CASSQEAGREQFF. CDR3 sequence (DNA): TGTGCCAGCAGCCAAGAGGCGGGCCGTGAGCAGTTCTTC. Complete variable domain (other parts from reference TRBV14 and TRBJ2-1): EAGVTQFPSHSVIEKGQTVTLRCDPISGHDNLYWYRRVMGKEIKFLLHFVKESKQDESGMPNNRFLAERTGGTYSTLKVQPAELEDSGVYFCASSQEAGREQFFGPGTRLTVL.

The chain joins TRBV13 to TRBJ2-4, with 10 bases matching TRBD1. Germline V lookup: CDR1 PRHDT, CDR2 FYEKMQ (reference sequence). The CDR3 length is 16 residues. The J segment lost 7 bases and the V segment lost 5 bases, leaving 11 bases of the junction unmatched. CDR3 nucleotides: TGTGCCAGCAGCCGATCCCGACAGGGGGCGCGGAACATTCAGTACTTC. Its protein product is CASSRSRQGARNIQYF.

The chain links TRBV27 to TRBJ1-2; 11 nucleotides match TRBD1. The CDR3 sequence is 16 residues long. CDR1 and CDR2 from the germline V gene are MNHEY and SMNVEV (reference sequence). V gave up 6 bases and J gave up 5 bases; unmatched junction bases: 11. In DNA, the CDR3 is TGTGCCAGCAGCTCCGGACAGGGGGCAGGAGGGTATGGCTACACCTTC. It is translated as CASSSGQGAGGYGYTF.

The chain recombines TRBV5-5 with TRBJ1-3, with unresolved D. V was clipped by 2 bases and J by 3 bases, with 15 bases between them. There are 16 residues in the CDR3. Germline V gene data show CDR1 as SGHKS and CDR2 as YYEKEE (reference sequence). The CDR3 is CASSFLSGGDGNTIYF. CDR3 bases: TGTGCCAGCAGCTTTTTATCTGGAGGAGATGGAAACACCATATATTTT.

CDR3: CASSLNRVGENYGYTF. CDR3 nucleotide sequence: TGTGCCAGCTCGCTCAATCGTGTCGGGGAAAACTATGGCTACACCTTC. This chain connects TRBV18 to TRBJ1-2, with D unresolved. Deletions cut 6 bases from V and 2 bases from J, with 19 bases between. The CDR3 extends over 16 amino acids. Germline CDR1 KGHSH, CDR2 LQKENI.

The rearrangement uses TRBV3-1 (or the pseudogene TRBV3-2) and TRBJ1-5, with 8 bases lining up with TRBD1. Germline V CDR1 and CDR2: LGHDT, YNNKEL (reference sequence). The CDR3 consists of 17 residues. Germline trimming cut 0 bases from V and 6 bases from J; bases unmatched to any gene: 10. CDR3 coding DNA: TGTGCCAGCAGCCAAGATAGGGGCAGGGGGCTAGTTCAGCCCCAGCATTTT. It is translated as CASSQDRGRGLVQPQHF.

The rearrangement uses TRBV30 and TRBJ2-1; 8 nucleotides agree with TRBD2. After removal of 2 bases from V and 10 bases from J, the junction contained 7 bases not matched to a gene. In germline, CDR1 is GTSNPN, CDR2 SVGIG (reference sequence). The CDR3 is 13 residues long. CDR3 residues: CAWSSGRGGEQFF. The CDR3 bases are TGTGCCTGGAGTAGCGGGAGAGGAGGAGAGCAGTTCTTC.

The chain joins TRBV7-2 to TRBJ1-4; 9 bases line up with TRBD1. V lost 5 bases and J lost 8; bases outside the gene matches: 9. The germline V gene has CDR1 SGHTA and CDR2 FQGNSA. This CDR3 spans 15 amino acids. In nucleotides, the CDR3 is TGTGCCAGCAGCGCGAGGACAGGGGTTTCGGAAAAACTGTTTTTT. This sequence encodes CASSARTGVSEKLFF. The full variable domain, in which reference TRBV7-2 and TRBJ1-4 provide the parts outside the CDR3, is GAGVSQSPSNKVTEKGKDVELRCDPISGHTALYWYRQSLGQGLEFLIYFQGNSAPDKSGLPSDRFSAERTGGSVSTLTIQRTQQEDSAVYLCASSARTGVSEKLFFGSGTQLSVL.

The chain uses TRBV11-3 and TRBJ1-2; D unresolved. From germline, CDR1 is SGHNT and CDR2 YENEEA. CDR3 length: 15 residues. Trimming cost V 5 bases and J 1 base, with 14 bases left between them. The CDR3 sequence: CASSPSGKYNYGYTF. The CDR3 coding sequence is TGTGCCAGCAGCCCAAGCGGGAAATATAACTATGGCTACACCTTC.

This clone was seen a few times. The chain uses TRBV5-8 and TRBJ1-5, with D hard to call. Per germline, CDR1 SGHTS and CDR2 YDEGEE. The CDR3 loop spans 12 amino acids. Trimming took off 0 bases at V and 5 bases at J, with 3 bases between the two ends. As DNA, the CDR3 is TGTGCCAGCAGCTTGGCGGATCAGCCCCAGCATTTT. Translation gives CASSLADQPQHF. Full variable domain (missing parts from reference TRBV5-8 and TRBJ1-5): EAGVTQSPTHLIKTRGQQATLRCSPISGHTSVYWYQQALGLGLQFLLWYDEGEERNRGNFPPRFSGRQFPNYSSELNVNALELEDSALYLCASSLADQPQHFGDGTRLSIL.

The gene calls are TRBV2 and TRBJ2-5; no clear D. This CDR3 has 14 amino acids. Germline loops: CDR1 SNHLY, CDR2 FYNNEI. V was cut by 7 bases and J by 2 bases, with 14 bases left in between. Here the CDR3 reads CASMPQAGQETQYF. CDR3 DNA: TGTGCCAGCATGCCCCAGGCTGGTCAAGAGACCCAGTACTTC.

The chain is built from TRBV27 and TRBJ2-3, with 7 bases that match TRBD2. The CDR3 is made up of 14 amino acids. With V trimmed by 5 bases and J by 3 bases, 5 bases remained unmatched. CDR1 and CDR2 from the germline V gene are MNHEY and SMNVEV (reference sequence). The CDR3 region has the DNA TGTGCCAGCAGTATGACTAGCCCTACAGATACGCAGTATTTT. Amino acids: CASSMTSPTDTQYF.

J is TRBJ2-6 and V is TRBV27; tentatively, D is TRBD2 (6 bases). Germline V gene lookup returns CDR1 MNHEY and CDR2 SMNVEV (reference sequence). The V end lost 3 bases, the J end lost 4 bases, and 16 bases lay between the germline ends. This CDR3 spans 17 amino acids. The CDR3 sequence is CASSFFPMAGGANVLTF. The CDR3 DNA is TGTGCCAGCAGTTTTTTCCCGATGGCGGGAGGGGCCAACGTCCTGACTTTC.

The genes are TRBV7-3 and TRBJ2-1; a possible D gene is TRBD2 (5 bases). The CDR3 contains 16 residues. Germline V gives CDR1 SGHTA, CDR2 FQGTGA. Between the trimmed V and J ends, which lost 7 bases and 1 base, there was a span of 17 bases. The CDR3 loop is CASKSAATTSYNEQFF. CDR3 DNA: TGTGCCAGCAAATCAGCGGCGACAACGTCCTACAATGAGCAGTTCTTC.

The chain combines TRBV6-6 with TRBJ1-5; no definite D call. Trimming shortened V by 7 bases and J by 7 bases, and 5 bases separated the two germline ends. This CDR3 is built from 10 residues. The germline V gene has CDR1 MNHNY and CDR2 SVGAGI (reference sequence). The CDR3 protein is CASNSQPQHF. CDR3 nucleotide sequence: TGTGCCAGCAACTCCCAGCCCCAGCATTTT.

The chain employs TRBV6-5 and TRBJ2-6, with D possibly being TRBD1 (5 bases). V was clipped by 6 bases and J by 0 bases, with 9 bases between them. CDR1 is MNHEY, CDR2 SVGAGI, per germline. The CDR3 length is 15 residues. This CDR3 is CASSSQGSGANVLTF. In nucleotides, the CDR3 is TGTGCCAGCAGCTCCCAGGGCTCTGGGGCCAACGTCCTGACTTTC.